This is a list of T cell receptor beta chains from one sample in a study of CD8+ T cells in alopecia areata. Assay: immunoSEQ multiplex PCR; the TCRdb copy retains only in-frame clones and omits some. The table includes more than 150,000 clones, over 50% detected once. The sample in question was CD4+ T cells sorted from blood, obtained at week 0. The source of these receptors is a human donor with alopecia areata. Both conserved end residues are part of each CDR3. The D gene is left open where the match is weak. A clone size is listed for some rows: how often the clone was seen (once, few, many), or a class if it is expanded.

>-|TRBJ2-5|few|TRBV29-1
CSVEDLRVGTQYF
TGCAGCGTTGAAGATCTTAGGGTTGGGACCCAGTACTTC
>TRBD2|TRBJ2-1|-|TRBV15
CATSREAAGGREQFF
TGTGCCACCAGCAGAGAGGCAGCGGGGGGGCGAGAGCAGTTCTTC
>-|TRBJ1-6|few|TRBV4-1
CASSQDYHRTTMTPLHF
TGCGCCAGCAGCCAAGATTATCACAGGACTACTATGACACCCCTCCACTTT
>-|TRBJ2-5|few|TRBV20-1
CSARPQETQYF
TGCAGTGCTAGACCCCAAGAGACCCAGTACTTC
>-|TRBJ2-2|-|TRBV27
CASSLGGHATGELFF
TGTGCCAGCAGTTTAGGGGGACATGCCACCGGGGAGCTGTTTTTT
>-|TRBJ2-7|-|TRBV18
CASSPGGDYEQYF
TGTGCCAGCTCACCAGGAGGGGACTACGAGCAGTACTTC
>TRBD1|TRBJ1-3|-|TRBV7-2
CASSFRRTGSGNTIYF
TGTGCCAGCAGCTTCCGCCGGACAGGGTCTGGAAACACCATATATTTT
>-|TRBJ1-6|-|TRBV18
CASSPPPGTSNSPLHF
TGTGCCAGCTCACCTCCGCCCGGGACCTCTAATTCACCCCTCCACTTT
>TRBD2|TRBJ2-1|medium-sized|TRBV18
CASSPPSSGGGNEQFF
TGTGCCAGCTCACCTCCTTCTAGCGGGGGTGGAAATGAGCAGTTCTTC
>TRBD1|TRBJ1-2|-|TRBV29-1
CSVLTGDGYTF
TGCAGCGTTCTTACAGGGGATGGCTACACCTTC
>-|TRBJ1-1|-|TRBV7-9
CASSLVRDAEAFF
TGTGCCAGCAGCTTAGTCAGGGACGCTGAAGCTTTCTTT
>TRBD2|TRBJ2-3|-|TRBV29-1
CSVDGGSGGADTQYF
TGCAGCGTTGATGGAGGTAGCGGGGGGGCAGATACGCAGTATTTT
>TRBD2|TRBJ2-7|-|TRBV7-2
CASSFSGGKTYEQYF
TGTGCCAGCAGCTTTAGCGGGGGGAAAACCTACGAGCAGTACTTC